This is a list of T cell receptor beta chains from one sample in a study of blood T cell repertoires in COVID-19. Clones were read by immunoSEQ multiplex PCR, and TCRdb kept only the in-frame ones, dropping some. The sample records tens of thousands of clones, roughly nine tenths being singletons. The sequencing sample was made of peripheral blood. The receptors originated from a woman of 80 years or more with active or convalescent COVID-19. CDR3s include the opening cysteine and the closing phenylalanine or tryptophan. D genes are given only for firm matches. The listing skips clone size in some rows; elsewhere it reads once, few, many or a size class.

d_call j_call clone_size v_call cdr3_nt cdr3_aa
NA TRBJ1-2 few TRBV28 TGTGCCAGCAGTACAGGGAGTCGCAGCTACACCTTC CASSTGSRSYTF
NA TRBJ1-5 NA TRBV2 TGTGCCAGCAGTGACAGGTCCAATCAGCCCCAGCATTTT CASSDRSNQPQHF
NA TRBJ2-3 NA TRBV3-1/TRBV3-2 TGTGCCAGCAGCTCGTTTGCGGCGGGGTTTACAGATACGCAGTATTTT CASSSFAAGFTDTQYF
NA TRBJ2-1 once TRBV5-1 TGCGCCAGCAGCTTGGCGTTGAATGAGCAGTTCTTC CASSLALNEQFF
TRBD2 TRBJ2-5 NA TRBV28 TGTGCCAGCAGTTTATATTCGCGGGGGTGGGAGACCCAGTACTTC CASSLYSRGWETQYF
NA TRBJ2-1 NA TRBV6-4 TGTGCCAGCAGTCAACAGGGTAGCTACAATGAGCAGTTCTTC CASSQQGSYNEQFF
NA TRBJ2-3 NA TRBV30 TGTGCCTGGGGGGCAGGGGACGTCTCCATCACAGATACGCAGTATTTT CAWGAGDVSITDTQYF
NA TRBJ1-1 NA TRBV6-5 TGTGCCAGCAGACCTCAGGGGAGCACTGAAGCTTTCTTT CASRPQGSTEAFF
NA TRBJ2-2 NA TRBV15 TGTGCCACCAGCAGAGAGGCAGGGCGGAACACCGGGGAGCTGTTTTTT CATSREAGRNTGELFF
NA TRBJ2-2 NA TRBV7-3 TGTGCCAGCAGCTTAACTCGGGTTAAGCCGAACACCGGGGAGCTGTTTTTT CASSLTRVKPNTGELFF
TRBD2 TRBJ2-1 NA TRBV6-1 TGTGCCAGCAGTGAAGCACTCACTAGCGGGTTCTACAATGAGCAGTTCTTC CASSEALTSGFYNEQFF
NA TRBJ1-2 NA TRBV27 TGTGCCAGCAGTTTATCGTCGGGACAAGGGAACTATGGCTACACCTTC CASSLSSGQGNYGYTF
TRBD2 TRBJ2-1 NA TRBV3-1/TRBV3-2 TGTGCCAGCAGCCTTTGGGGAGGGGATGAGCAGTTCTTC CASSLWGGDEQFF
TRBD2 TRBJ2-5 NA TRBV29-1 TGCAGCGTTTGGATAGCGGGGGGGCCCCAGTACTTC CSVWIAGGPQYF
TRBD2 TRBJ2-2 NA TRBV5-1 TGCGCCAGCAGCCGACTAGCGGGGGAAAGCGGGGAGCTGTTTTTT CASSRLAGESGELFF
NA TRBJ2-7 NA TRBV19 TGTGCCAGTAGTATAGACAGGGGAACCTACGAGCAGTACTTC CASSIDRGTYEQYF
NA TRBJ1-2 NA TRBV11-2 TGTGCCAGCAGCTTAGTCAGGTCTGCCGGAAATGGCTACACCTTC CASSLVRSAGNGYTF
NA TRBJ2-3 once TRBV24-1 TGTGCCACCAGTGACCCTTCACTAGCCGCAGATACGCAGTATTTT CATSDPSLAADTQYF
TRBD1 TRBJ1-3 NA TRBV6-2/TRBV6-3 TGTGCCAGCAGTTGGGACAGGGACGTTACAAGACCGAGCTCTGGAAACACCATATATTTT CASSWDRDVTRPSSGNTIYF